The clone carrying this T cell receptor beta chain showed up many times. The trim removed 5 bases at V and 2 bases at J, leaving 7 bases unmatched. Germline CDR1 is SGHTA and CDR2 is FQGNSA. This CDR3 comprises 15 residues. These data originate in a study of human T cells and chemical hapten exposure. Across the whole study: Variability of per-sample TCR yields stemmed mainly from small differences in pooled library volume.

Described time point: healthy volunteer bleed at 2 weeks. RNA extraction used unfractionated whole blood as the source of total RNA. Under the authors' procedure: A per-sample median of roughly 91,000 TCRs was observed, with a range of roughly 23,224 to 700,000. MiXCR, run by TCRdb on the RACE reads, gives a single entry per CDR3 protein. It is TCRdb's table, rather than the study itself, that gives the V and J calls and clone size. The repertoire consists of roughly 30,000 distinct CDR3 sequences, with 7.4% occurring once and the leading ten covering about 9.8%. Sequencing was done on a sample of whole blood. This sequence was found in a human donor in good health. Some clones in this sample may be carry-over from other donors' samples. The genes are TRBV7-2 and TRBJ2-7, with 9 bases that match TRBD1. CDR3 coding DNA: TGTGCCAGCAGCCCCCGGACAGGGGAAACCTACGAGCAGTACTTC. Amino acids: CASSPRTGETYEQYF.